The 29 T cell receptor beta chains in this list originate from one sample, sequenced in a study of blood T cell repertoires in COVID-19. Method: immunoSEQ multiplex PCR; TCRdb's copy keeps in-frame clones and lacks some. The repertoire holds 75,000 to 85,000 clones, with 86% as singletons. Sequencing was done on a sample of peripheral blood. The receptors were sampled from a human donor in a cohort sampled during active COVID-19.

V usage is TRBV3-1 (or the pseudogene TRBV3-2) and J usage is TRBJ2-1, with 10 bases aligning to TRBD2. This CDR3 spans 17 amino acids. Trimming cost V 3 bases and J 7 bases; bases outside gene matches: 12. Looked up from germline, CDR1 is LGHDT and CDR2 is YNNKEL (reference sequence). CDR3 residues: CASSQATSGTVWNEQFF. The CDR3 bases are TGTGCCAGCAGCCAGGCCACTAGCGGGACCGTGTGGAATGAGCAGTTCTTC.

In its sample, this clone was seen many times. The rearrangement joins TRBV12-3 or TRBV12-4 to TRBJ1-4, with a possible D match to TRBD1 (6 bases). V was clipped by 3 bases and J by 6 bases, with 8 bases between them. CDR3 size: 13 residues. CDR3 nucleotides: TGTGCCAGCAGTTTTAACAGGGATGAAAAACTGTTTTTT. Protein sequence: CASSFNRDEKLFF.

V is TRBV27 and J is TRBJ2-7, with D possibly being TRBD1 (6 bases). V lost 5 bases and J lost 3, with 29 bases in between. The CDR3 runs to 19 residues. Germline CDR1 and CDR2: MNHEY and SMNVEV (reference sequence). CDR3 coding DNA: TGTGCCAGCAGTCTTACATACAGGGACACCCGACCCATTAGCTACGAGCAGTACTTC. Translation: CASSLTYRDTRPISYEQYF.

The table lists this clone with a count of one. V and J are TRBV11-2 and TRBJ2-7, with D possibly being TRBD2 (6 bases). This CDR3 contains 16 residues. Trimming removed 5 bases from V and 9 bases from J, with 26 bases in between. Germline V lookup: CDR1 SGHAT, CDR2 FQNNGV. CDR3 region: CASSPRAQVISEGQYF. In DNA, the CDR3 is TGTGCCAGCAGCCCGAGGGCACAGGTAATCTCGGAGGGGCAGTACTTC.

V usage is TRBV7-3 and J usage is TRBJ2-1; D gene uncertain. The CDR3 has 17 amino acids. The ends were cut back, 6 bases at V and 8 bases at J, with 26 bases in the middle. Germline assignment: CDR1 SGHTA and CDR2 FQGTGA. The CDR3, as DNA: TGTGCCAGCAGGCCATTCCCGACAACCGAAGGATGGGATGAGCAGTTCTTC. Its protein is CASRPFPTTEGWDEQFF.

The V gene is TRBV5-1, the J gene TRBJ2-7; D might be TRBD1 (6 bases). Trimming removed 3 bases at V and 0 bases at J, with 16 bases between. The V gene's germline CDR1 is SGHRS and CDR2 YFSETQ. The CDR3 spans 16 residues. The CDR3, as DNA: TGCGCCAGCAGCTCCAATTCCGGGACATACTCCTACGAGCAGTACTTC. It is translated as CASSSNSGTYSYEQYF.

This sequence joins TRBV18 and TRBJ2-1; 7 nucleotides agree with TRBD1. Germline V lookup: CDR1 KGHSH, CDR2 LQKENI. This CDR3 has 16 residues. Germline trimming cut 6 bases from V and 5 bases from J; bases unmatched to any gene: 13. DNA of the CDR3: TGTGCCAGCTCGTTCACCGAATGGACAGGCGACAATGAGCAGTTCTTC. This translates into CASSFTEWTGDNEQFF. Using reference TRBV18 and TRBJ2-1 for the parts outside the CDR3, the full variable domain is NAGVMQNPRHLVRRRGQEARLRCSPMKGHSHVYWYRQLPEEGLKFMVYLQKENIIDESGMPKERFSAEFPKEGPSILRIQQVVRGDSAAYFCASSFTEWTGDNEQFFGPGTRLTVL.

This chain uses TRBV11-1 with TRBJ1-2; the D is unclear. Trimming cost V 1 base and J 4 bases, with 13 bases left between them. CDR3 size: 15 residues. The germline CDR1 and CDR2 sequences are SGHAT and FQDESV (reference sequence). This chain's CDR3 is CASSLGPSRLYGYTF. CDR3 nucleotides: TGTGCCAGCAGCTTAGGCCCGTCCAGACTCTATGGCTACACCTTC.

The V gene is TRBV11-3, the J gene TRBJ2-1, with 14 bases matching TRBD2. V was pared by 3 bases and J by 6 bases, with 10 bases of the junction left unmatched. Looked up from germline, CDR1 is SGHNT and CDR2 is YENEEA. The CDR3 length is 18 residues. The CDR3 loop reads CASSFSQMGTSGSNEQFF. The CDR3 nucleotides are TGTGCCAGCAGCTTCTCTCAAATGGGGACTAGCGGGAGCAATGAGCAGTTCTTC.

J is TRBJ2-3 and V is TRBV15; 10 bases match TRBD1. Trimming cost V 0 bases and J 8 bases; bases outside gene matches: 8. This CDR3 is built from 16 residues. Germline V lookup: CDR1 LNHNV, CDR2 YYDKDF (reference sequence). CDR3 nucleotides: TGTGCCACCAGCAGAGATAGGACAGGGGGATTGGTTACGCAGTATTTT. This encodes CATSRDRTGGLVTQYF.

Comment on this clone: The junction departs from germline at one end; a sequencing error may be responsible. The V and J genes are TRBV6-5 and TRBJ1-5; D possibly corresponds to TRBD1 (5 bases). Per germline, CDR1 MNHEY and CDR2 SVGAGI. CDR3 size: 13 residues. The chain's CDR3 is CACRVHSNQPQHF. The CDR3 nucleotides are TGTGCCTGCAGGGTACATAGCAATCAGCCCCAGCATTTT.

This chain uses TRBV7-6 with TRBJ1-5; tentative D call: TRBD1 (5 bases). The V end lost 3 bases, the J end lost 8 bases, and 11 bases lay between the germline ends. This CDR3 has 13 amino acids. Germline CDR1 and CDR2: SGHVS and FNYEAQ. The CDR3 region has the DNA TGTGCCAGCAGCTTGGGGGGATTGAAGCCCCAGCATTTT. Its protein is CASSLGGLKPQHF.

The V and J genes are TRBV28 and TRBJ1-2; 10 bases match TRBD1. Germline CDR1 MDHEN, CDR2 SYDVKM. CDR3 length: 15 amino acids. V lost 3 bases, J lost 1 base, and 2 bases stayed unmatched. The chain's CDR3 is CASSFWTGGNYGYTF. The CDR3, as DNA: TGTGCCAGCAGTTTCTGGACAGGGGGTAACTATGGCTACACCTTC.

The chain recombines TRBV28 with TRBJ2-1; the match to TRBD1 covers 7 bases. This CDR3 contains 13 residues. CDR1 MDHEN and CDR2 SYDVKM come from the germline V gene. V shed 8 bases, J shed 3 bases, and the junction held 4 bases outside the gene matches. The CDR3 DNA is TGTGCCAGCTTAAGGGACAGCTACAATGAGCAGTTCTTC. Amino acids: CASLRDSYNEQFF.

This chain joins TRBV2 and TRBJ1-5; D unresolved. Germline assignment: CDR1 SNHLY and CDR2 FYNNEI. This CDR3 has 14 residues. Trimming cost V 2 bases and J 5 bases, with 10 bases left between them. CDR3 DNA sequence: TGTGCCAGCAGTGAACTTGATCGAGATCAGCCCCAGCATTTT. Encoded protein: CASSELDRDQPQHF.

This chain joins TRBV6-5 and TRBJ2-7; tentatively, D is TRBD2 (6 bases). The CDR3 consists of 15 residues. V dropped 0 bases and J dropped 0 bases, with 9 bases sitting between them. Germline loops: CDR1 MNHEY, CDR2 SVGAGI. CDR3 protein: CASSYSRGNSYEQYF. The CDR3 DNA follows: TGTGCCAGCAGTTACTCGCGGGGCAACTCCTACGAGCAGTACTTC.

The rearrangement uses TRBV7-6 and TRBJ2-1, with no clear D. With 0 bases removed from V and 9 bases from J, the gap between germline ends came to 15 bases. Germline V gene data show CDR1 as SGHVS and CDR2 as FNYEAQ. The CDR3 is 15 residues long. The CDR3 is CASSLAGTSAGEQFF. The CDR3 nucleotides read TGTGCCAGCAGCTTAGCGGGTACCTCGGCAGGTGAGCAGTTCTTC.

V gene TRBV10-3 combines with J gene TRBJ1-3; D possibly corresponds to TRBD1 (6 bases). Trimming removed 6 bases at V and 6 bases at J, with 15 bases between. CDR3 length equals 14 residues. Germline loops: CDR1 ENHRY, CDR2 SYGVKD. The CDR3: CAIRKDSGVNTIYF. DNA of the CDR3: TGTGCCATCAGAAAGGACAGCGGTGTAAACACCATATATTTT.

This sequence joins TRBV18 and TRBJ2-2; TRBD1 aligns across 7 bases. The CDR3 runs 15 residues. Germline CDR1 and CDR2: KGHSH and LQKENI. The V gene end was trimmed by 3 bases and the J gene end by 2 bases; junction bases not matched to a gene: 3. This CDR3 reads CASSPDRANTGELFF. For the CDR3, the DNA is TGTGCCAGCTCACCCGACAGGGCCAACACCGGGGAGCTGTTTTTT.

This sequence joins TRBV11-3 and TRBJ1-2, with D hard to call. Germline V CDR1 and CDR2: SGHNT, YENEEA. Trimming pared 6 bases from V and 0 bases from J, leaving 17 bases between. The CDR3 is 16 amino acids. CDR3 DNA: TGTGCCAGCAGACCCACGCTAGGCGGAGCTAACTATGGCTACACCTTC. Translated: CASRPTLGGANYGYTF.

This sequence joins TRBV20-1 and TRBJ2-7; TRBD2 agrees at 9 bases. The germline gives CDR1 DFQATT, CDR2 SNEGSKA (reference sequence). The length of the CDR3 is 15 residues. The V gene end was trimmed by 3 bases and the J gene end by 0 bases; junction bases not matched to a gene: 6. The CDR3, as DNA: TGCAGTGCTAGTGCTACTAGCGGGTACTCCTACGAGCAGTACTTC. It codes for CSASATSGYSYEQYF.

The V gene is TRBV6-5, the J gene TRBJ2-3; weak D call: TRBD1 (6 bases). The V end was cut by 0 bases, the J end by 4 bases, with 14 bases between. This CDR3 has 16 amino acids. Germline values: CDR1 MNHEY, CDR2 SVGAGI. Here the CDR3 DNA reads TGTGCCAGCAGTTACTCGAGCAGGGCAGGGGCAGATACGCAGTATTTT. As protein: CASSYSSRAGADTQYF.

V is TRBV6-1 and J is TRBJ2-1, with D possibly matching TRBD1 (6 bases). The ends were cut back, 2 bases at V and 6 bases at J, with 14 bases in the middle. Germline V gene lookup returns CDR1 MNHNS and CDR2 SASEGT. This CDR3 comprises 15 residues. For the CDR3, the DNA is TGTGCCAGCAGTGAAAGTGCGGCAGGGGTCAATGAGCAGTTCTTC. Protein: CASSESAAGVNEQFF.

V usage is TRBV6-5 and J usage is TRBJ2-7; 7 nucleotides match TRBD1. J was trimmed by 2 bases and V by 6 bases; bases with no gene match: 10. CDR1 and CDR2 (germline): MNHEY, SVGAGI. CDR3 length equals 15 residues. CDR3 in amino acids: CASSGKGAFPYEQYF. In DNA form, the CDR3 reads TGTGCCAGCAGCGGCAAGGGGGCCTTTCCCTACGAGCAGTACTTC.

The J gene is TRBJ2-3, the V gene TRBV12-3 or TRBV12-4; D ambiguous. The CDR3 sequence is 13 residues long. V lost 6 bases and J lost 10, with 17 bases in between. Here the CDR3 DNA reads TGTGCCAGCAGACTACCGCCGCAGACTTCGCAGTATTTT. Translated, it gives CASRLPPQTSQYF.

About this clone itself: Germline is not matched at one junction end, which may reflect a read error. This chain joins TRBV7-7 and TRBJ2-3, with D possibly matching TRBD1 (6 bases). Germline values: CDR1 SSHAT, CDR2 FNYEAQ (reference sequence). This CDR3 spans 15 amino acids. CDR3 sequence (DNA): TGTGCTAGCAGCTTATCAGGGGTCGGCACAGATACGCAGTATTTT. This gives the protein CASSLSGVGTDTQYF.

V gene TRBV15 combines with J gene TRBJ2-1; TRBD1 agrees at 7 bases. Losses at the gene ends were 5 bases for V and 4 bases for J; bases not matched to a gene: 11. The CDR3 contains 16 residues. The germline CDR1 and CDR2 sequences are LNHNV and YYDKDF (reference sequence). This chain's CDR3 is CATSGRGQILYNEQFF. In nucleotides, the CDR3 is TGTGCCACCAGCGGCCGGGGACAGATCCTATACAATGAGCAGTTCTTC.

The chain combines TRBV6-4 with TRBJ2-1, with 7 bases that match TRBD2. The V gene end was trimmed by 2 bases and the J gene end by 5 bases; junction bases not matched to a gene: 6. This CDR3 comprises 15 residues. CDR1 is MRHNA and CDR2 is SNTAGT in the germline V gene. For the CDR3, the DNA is TGTGCCAGCAGTGACGGCGCCGGGGGGAACAATGAGCAGTTCTTC. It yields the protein CASSDGAGGNNEQFF.

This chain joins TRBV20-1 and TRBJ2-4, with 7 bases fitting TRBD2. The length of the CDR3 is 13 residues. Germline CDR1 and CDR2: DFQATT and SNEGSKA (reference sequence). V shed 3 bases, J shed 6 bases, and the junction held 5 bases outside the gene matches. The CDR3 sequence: CSASKPGGNIQYF. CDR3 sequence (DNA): TGCAGTGCTAGTAAACCGGGGGGAAACATTCAGTACTTC.